The text below deals with one TCR beta chain. Its target is not known. Here immunoSEQ multiplex PCR was the method, and the copy in TCRdb shows in-frame clones only, minus some. The sample has roughly 43,000 clones, around 88% seen once; the top ten hold 30% to 35%. This sample was included in a study of OX40 agonist ivuxolimab in advanced cancers. Study details: The patients received ivuxolimab by intravenous route every 2 weeks at 0.01 to 10 mg/kg. Earlier treatment with anti-PD-1, anti-PD-L1 or anti-CTLA-4 was permitted, and about 40% had received some.

Study findings and constraints: Both blood CD4+ and CD8+ T cells showed clonal growth by week 6 at 0.1 to 3.0 mg/kg.

Germline V CDR1 and CDR2: MNHNS, SASEGT. The trim removed 3 bases at V and 11 bases at J, leaving 8 bases unmatched. The CDR3 runs 14 residues. Sample: CD4+ or CD8+ T cells sorted from blood, taken in a trial of the OX40 agonist ivuxolimab. This TCR was sampled from an adult with an advanced solid tumor such as melanoma, head and neck, liver or kidney cancer. The chain links TRBV6-1 to TRBJ1-4; 8 bases match TRBD1. CDR3 sequence: CASSDLDRVLKLFF. The CDR3 bases are TGTGCCAGCAGTGACTTGGACAGGGTGTTGAAACTGTTTTTT.